The clone carrying this T cell receptor (beta chain) has just a few counts. Sequencing used immunoSEQ multiplex PCR; TCRdb keeps in-frame clones, though not all of them. The sample carries about 48,000 clones, roughly 91% recorded once. This sample was included in a study of OX40 agonist ivuxolimab in advanced cancers. V dropped 4 bases and J dropped 7 bases, with 16 bases sitting between them. This CDR3 is 14 amino acids long. Germline CDR1 MGHRA, CDR2 YSYEKL. The gene calls are TRBV4-1 and TRBJ1-1, with a possible D match to TRBD1 (5 bases). The receptor comes from an adult with an advanced solid tumor such as melanoma, head and neck, liver or kidney cancer. This sample comprised CD4+ or CD8+ T cells sorted from blood, obtained in a trial of the OX40 agonist ivuxolimab. CDR3 DNA sequence: TGCGCCAGCAGCCTAAGCGATCTGGGGGTTGAAGCTTTCTTT. Amino acids: CASSLSDLGVEAFF.